This T cell receptor beta chain derives from a study of Ad26.COV2.S vaccination and SARS-CoV-2 variants. Data came from immunoSEQ multiplex PCR; TCRdb stores just in-frame clones and leaves some out. The sample includes 350,000 to 450,000 clones, 70% to 90% of them seen just once. As to treatment: around 19 received Ad26.COV2.S at low or high dose, single or two shots; 5 received placebo; per-sample allocation not given. Sampling was performed 63 days after the first vaccine or placebo injection. Study-wide results and caveats: It was reported that spike-specific CD8+ and CD4+ T cell responses were substantially broad after vaccination.

The germline V and J ends were trimmed by 4 bases and 7 bases, with 19 bases remaining between them. The CDR3 spans 15 residues. Germline assignment: CDR1 LGHNT and CDR2 FRNRAP. To note about this clone: Antigen: not known.

The sample consisted of peripheral blood, taken in a trial of Ad26.COV2.S vaccine versus placebo. The receptor was isolated from a person between 18 and 65 years old who received the Ad26.COV2.S COVID-19 vaccine or a placebo. The gene calls are TRBV12-5 and TRBJ1-1, with D unclear. CDR3 in DNA: TGTGCTAGTGGTTGGTTAGCGGAGGGATCGGGTGAAGCTTTCTTT. It is translated as CASGWLAEGSGEAFF.